This T cell receptor beta chain was sequenced during a study of blood T cell repertoires in COVID-19. Study details: T cells, B-cell-depleted T cells, or PBMCs provided the cDNA or gDNA that served as material.

The assay was immunoSEQ multiplex PCR, and TCRdb's table has in-frame clones only and misses some. Of 250,000 or so clones in the sample, about four fifths are singletons; the top ten hold less than 4%. Per germline, CDR1 SNHLY and CDR2 FYNNEI. V shed 3 bases and J shed 3 bases, with 11 bases lying between them. The CDR3 has 14 residues. The study drew participants aged about 18 to 89 years from about two dozen US areas. The study assigned cohorts using participant-reported clinical history. Within 2 weeks before study entry, exposed participants met a COVID-19 case. The specimen was PBMCs or T cells enriched from blood (not recorded which). The sequence was collected from a woman in her thirties or forties who had been exposed to COVID-19. The rearrangement links TRBV2 to TRBJ1-1; D is unresolved. This chain's CDR3 is CASSEGRPHTEAFF. The CDR3 DNA reads as TGTGCCAGCAGTGAGGGCAGGCCTCACACTGAAGCTTTCTTT.